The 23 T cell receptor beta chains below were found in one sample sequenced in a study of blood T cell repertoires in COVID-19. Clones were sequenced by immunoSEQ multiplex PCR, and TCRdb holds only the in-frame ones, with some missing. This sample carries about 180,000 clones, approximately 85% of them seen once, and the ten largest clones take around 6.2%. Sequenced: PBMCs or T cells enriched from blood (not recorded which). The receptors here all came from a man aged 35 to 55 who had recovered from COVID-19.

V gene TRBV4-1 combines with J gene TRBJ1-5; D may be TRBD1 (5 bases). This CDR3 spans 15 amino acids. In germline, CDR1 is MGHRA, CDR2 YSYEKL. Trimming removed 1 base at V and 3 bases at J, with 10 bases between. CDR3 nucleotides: TGCGCCAGCAGCCAAGGGTCGGGGGTCAATCAGCCCCAGCATTTT. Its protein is CASSQGSGVNQPQHF.

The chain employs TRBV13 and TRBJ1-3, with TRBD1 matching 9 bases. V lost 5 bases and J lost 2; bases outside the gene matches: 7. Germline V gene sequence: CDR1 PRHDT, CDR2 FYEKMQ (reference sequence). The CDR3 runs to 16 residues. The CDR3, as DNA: TGTGCCAGCAGCGACCGGGACAGGGCCACTGGAAACACCATATATTTT. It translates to CASSDRDRATGNTIYF.

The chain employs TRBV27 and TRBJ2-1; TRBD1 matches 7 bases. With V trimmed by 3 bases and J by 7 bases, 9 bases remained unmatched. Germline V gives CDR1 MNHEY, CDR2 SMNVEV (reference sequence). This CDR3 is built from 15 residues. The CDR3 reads CASSFPGQFLNEQFF. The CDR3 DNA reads TGTGCCAGCAGTTTCCCGGGACAGTTTTTGAATGAGCAGTTCTTC.

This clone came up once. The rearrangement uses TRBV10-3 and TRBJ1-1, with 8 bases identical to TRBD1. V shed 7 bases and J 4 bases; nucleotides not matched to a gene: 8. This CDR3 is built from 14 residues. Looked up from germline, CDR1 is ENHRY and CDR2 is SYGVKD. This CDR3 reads CAIKTQGGITEAFF. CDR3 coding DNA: TGTGCCATCAAGACACAGGGGGGTATCACTGAAGCTTTCTTT.

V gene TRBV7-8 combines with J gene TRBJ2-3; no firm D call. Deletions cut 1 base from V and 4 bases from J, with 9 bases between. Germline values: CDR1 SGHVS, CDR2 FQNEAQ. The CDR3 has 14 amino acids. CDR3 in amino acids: CASSLVVSADTQYF. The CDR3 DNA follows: TGTGCCAGCAGCTTAGTCGTATCCGCAGATACGCAGTATTTT.

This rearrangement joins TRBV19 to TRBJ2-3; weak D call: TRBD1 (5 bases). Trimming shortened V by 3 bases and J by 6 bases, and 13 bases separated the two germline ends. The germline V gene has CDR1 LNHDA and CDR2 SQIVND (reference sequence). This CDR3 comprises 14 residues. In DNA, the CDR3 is TGTGCCAGTAGTATTGGGGCCGTGGTGGATACGCAGTATTTT. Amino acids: CASSIGAVVDTQYF.

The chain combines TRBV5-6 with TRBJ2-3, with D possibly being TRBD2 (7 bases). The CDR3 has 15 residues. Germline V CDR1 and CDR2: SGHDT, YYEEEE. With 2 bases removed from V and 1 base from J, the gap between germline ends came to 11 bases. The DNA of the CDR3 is TGTGCCAGCAGCTTAGGCGGGGGCCGCACAGATACGCAGTATTTT. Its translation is CASSLGGGRTDTQYF.

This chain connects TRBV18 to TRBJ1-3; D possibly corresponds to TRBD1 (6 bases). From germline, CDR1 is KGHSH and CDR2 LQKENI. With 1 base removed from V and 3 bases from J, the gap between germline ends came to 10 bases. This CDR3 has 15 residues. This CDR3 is CASSPQSQGGNTIYF. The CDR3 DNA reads TGTGCCAGCTCACCACAGTCACAGGGTGGAAACACCATATATTTT.

In DNA, the CDR3 is TGTGCCAGCAGTCCCTATAGCGGGAGTAGGAATGAGCAGTTCTTC. Encoded protein: CASSPYSGSRNEQFF. This chain joins TRBV27 and TRBJ2-1; TRBD2 agrees at 9 bases. From germline, CDR1 is MNHEY and CDR2 SMNVEV (reference sequence). The CDR3 totals 15 residues. V lost 5 bases and J lost 7; bases outside the gene matches: 9.

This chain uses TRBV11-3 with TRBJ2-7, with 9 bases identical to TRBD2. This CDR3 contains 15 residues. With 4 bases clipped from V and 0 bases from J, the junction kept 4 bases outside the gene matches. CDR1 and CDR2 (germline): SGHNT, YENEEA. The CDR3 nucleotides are TGTGCCAGCAGCTCGGGACTAGCAGGCTCCTACGAGCAGTACTTC. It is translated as CASSSGLAGSYEQYF.

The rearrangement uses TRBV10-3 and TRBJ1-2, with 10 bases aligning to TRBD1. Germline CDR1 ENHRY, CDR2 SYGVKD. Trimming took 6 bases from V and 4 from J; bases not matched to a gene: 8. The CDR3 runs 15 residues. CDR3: CAISGSGQGIYGYTF. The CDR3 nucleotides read TGTGCCATCAGCGGATCGGGACAGGGGATCTATGGCTACACCTTC.

The CDR3 is CASRKTGYYEQYF. The CDR3 DNA sequence: TGTGCCAGCAGGAAGACAGGGTACTACGAGCAGTACTTC. The rearrangement uses TRBV28 and TRBJ2-7; 7 bases are shared with TRBD1. V lost 6 bases, J lost 3 bases, and 5 bases stayed unmatched. The germline CDR1 and CDR2 sequences are MDHEN and SYDVKM. The CDR3 totals 13 residues.

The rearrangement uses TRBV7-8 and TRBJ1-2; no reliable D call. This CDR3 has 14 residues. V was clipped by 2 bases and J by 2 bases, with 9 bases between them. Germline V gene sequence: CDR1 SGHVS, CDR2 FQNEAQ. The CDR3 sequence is CASSLPGRNYGYTF. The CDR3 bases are TGTGCCAGCAGCTTACCAGGTAGAAACTATGGCTACACCTTC.

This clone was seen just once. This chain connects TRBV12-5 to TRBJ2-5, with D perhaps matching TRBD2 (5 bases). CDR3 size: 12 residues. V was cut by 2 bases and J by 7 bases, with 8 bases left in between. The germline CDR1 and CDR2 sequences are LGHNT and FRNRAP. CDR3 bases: TGTGCTAGTGGTTTGCCCAGCGGGACCCAGTACTTC. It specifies CASGLPSGTQYF. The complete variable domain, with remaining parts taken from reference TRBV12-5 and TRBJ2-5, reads DARVTQTPRHKVTEMGQEVTMRCQPILGHNTVFWYRQTMMQGLELLAYFRNRAPLDDSGMPKDRFSAEMPDATLATLKIQPSEPRDSAVYFCASGLPSGTQYFGPGTRLLVL.

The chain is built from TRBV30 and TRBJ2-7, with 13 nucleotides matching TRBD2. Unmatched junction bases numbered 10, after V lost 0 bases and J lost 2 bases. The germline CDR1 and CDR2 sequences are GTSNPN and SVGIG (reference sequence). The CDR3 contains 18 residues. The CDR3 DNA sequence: TGTGCCTGGAGTGTTATTAGGACTAGCGGGGGACAGACCTACGAGCAGTACTTC. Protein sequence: CAWSVIRTSGGQTYEQYF.

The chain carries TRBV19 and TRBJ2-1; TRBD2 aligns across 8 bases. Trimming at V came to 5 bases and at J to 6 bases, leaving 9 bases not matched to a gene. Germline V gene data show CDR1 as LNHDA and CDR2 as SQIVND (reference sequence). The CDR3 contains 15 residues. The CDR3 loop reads CASSPIAGSANEQFF. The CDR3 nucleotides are TGTGCCAGTAGTCCCATAGCGGGATCCGCCAATGAGCAGTTCTTC.

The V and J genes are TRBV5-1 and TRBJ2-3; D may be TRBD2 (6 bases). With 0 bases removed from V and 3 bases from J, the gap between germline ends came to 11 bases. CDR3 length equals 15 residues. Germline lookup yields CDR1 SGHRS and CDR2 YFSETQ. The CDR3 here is CASSLAGSGTDTQYF. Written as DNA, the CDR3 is TGCGCCAGCAGCTTGGCCGGGAGTGGGACAGATACGCAGTATTTT. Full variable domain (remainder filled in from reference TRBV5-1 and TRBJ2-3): KAGVTQTPRYLIKTRGQQVTLSCSPISGHRSVSWYQQTPGQGLQFLFEYFSETQRNKGNFPGRFSGRQFSNSRSEMNVSTLELGDSALYLCASSLAGSGTDTQYFGPGTRLTVL.

The CDR3 loop reads CASSPSQGLDTEAFF. In nucleotides, the CDR3 is TGTGCCAGCAGCCCAAGTCAGGGTTTGGACACTGAAGCTTTCTTT. V and J are TRBV9 and TRBJ1-1, with D perhaps TRBD1 (5 bases). The CDR3 consists of 15 residues. V was pared by 4 bases and J by 3 bases, with 16 bases between. The V gene's germline CDR1 is SGDLS and CDR2 YYNGEE.

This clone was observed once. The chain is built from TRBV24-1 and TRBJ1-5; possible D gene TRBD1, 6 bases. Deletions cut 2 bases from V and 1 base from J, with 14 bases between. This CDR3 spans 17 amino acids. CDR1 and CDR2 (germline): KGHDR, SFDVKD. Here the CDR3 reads CATSDSRGIGSNQPQHF. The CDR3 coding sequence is TGTGCCACCAGTGATTCTAGGGGGATCGGGAGCAATCAGCCCCAGCATTTT.

The DNA for the CDR3 is TGTGCCAGCAGCTTGGGGACTAGCGGGAGCCTAACCTACAATGAGCAGTTCTTC. Its translation: CASSLGTSGSLTYNEQFF. The chain couples TRBV5-4 to TRBJ2-1; 13 bases align to TRBD2. V gave up 0 bases and J gave up 2 bases; unmatched junction bases: 5. The germline gives CDR1 SGHNT, CDR2 YYREEE (reference sequence). This CDR3 has 18 residues.

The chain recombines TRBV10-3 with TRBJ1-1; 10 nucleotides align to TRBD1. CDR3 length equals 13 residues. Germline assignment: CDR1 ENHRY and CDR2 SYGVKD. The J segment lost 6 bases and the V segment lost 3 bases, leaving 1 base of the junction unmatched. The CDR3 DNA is TGTGCCATCAGTGAAGGACAGGGGGCTGAAGCTTTCTTT. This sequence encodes CAISEGQGAEAFF.

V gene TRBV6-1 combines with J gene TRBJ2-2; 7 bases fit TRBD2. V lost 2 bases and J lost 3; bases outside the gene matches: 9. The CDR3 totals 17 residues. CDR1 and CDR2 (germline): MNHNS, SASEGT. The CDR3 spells CASSEFPGGGYTGELFF. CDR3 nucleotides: TGTGCCAGCAGTGAATTTCCTGGGGGGGGATACACCGGGGAGCTGTTTTTT.

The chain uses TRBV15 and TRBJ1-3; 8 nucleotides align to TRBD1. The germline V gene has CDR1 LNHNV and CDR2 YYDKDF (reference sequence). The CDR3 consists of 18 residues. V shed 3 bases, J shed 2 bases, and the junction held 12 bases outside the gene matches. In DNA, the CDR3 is TGTGCCACCAGCAGCGATATACCGGGACAGGCGACTGGAAACACCATATATTTT. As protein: CATSSDIPGQATGNTIYF.